This paragraph reports one TCR beta chain. Its antigen is currently unknown. The record originates from a study of T cells in Graves' hyperthyroidism and ophthalmopathy. Germline CDR1 and CDR2: MNHNS and SASEGT. The CDR3 is made up of 17 amino acids. Trimming left V 5 bases short and J 0 bases short, with 16 bases between. General observations from the study: Ophthalmopathy prediction by the model preceded onset by a median roughly 6 months. A model of 13 V-J features distinguished ophthalmopathy from stable hyperthyroidism.

Regions amplified from RNA transcripts were the TCR beta CDR3 regions. Carried out on the TCR CDR3, a first-round RT-PCR used the HTBI primer set. TCRdb re-called the multiplex PCR reads through MiXCR, storing one row per CDR3 protein. The sample consists of around 300,000 distinct CDR3 sequences, roughly 15% of them appearing once. The study defined stable Graves' hyperthyroidism as no ophthalmopathy progression within 18 months. Exclusion of patients followed from uncontrolled infection, other autoimmune disease, pregnancy or lactation. Sequencing input: blood. The V gene is TRBV6-1, the J gene TRBJ2-2, with a weak D call TRBD1 (6 bases). This clonotype was sampled from a woman aged 40 to 50 with Graves' hyperthyroidism. The CDR3 region is CASSFPGQLANTGELFF. The CDR3 coding sequence is TGTGCCAGCAGTTTCCCGGGACAACTCGCGAACACCGGGGAGCTGTTTTTT.